This TCR beta chain came from a study of shared clonotypes between healthy human individuals. Regarding the study as a whole: Researchers sampled only blood; tissue repertoires likely differ. Represented diversity (both genetic and exposure-history) was limited by the small number of donors.

Germline V lookup: CDR1 LNHDA, CDR2 SQIVND (reference sequence). Trimming took 4 bases from V and 0 from J, leaving 13 bases between them. This CDR3 region has 16 residues. TCRdb's table, derived via immunoSEQ multiplex PCR, lists solely in-frame clones and lacks some. The sample carries around 1.4 million clones, approximately 98.5% recorded once. For this clone: As yet, its antigen is unknown.

This chain links TRBV19 with TRBJ1-5; possibly TRBD1 for D (5 bases). The source of this sequence is a man aged 25 to 40 in good health. Sequencing was carried out using naive CD4+ T cells sorted from blood. Subset of the sample: CD45RA+ positively selected. The CDR3 region has the DNA TGTGCCAGTAGTAGGGGCCCGGGGGATAGCAATCAGCCCCAGCATTTT. Translation: CASSRGPGDSNQPQHF.